The 24 T cell receptor beta chains given below trace back to one sample, sequenced in a study of T cells in Graves' hyperthyroidism and ophthalmopathy. Amplification yielded TCR beta CDR3 regions, with RNA transcripts as the source. A first-round RT-PCR of the TCR CDR3 used the HTBI primer set. TCRdb ran MiXCR on the multiplex PCR reads and lists one entry per CDR3 protein. The sample yields hundreds of thousands of distinct CDR3 sequences, about two fifths seen once. Sequencing was carried out using blood. The receptors originated from a young man with Graves' hyperthyroidism.

As for this clonotype: The CDR3 ends on some other residue instead of the conserved phenylalanine or tryptophan, so this is likely a read error. J is TRBJ1-1 and V is TRBV7-9, with D possibly TRBD1 on 6 matching bases. The CDR3 loop spans 14 amino acids. Germline V CDR1 and CDR2: SEHNR, FQNEAQ (reference sequence). The V and J ends lost 6 bases and 5 bases respectively, with 16 bases between them. The CDR3, as DNA: TGTGCCAGCAGGTTGACAGGAGGCCTGACTGAAGCTTTCCTT. Translating it yields CASRLTGGLTEAFL.

This clonotype was observed many times. V and J are TRBV7-6 and TRBJ2-6; 8 nucleotides agree with TRBD2. V dropped 5 bases and J dropped 1; count of bases not matched to a gene: 10. CDR1 is SGHVS and CDR2 is FNYEAQ in the germline V gene. CDR3 length: 18 residues. DNA for the CDR3: TGTGCCAGCAGCCCGGGGGGGCGAAAGCTTTCTGGGGCCAACGTCCTGACTTTC. It encodes CASSPGGRKLSGANVLTF.

The CDR3 sequence: CASSLGTDLYYEQYF. The CDR3 region has the DNA TGCGCCAGCAGTCTAGGGACGGACCTCTACTACGAGCAGTACTTC. The genes are TRBV5-1 and TRBJ2-7; possibly TRBD1 or TRBD2 for D (5 bases each). V was clipped by 5 bases and J by 3 bases, with 18 bases between them. Germline lookup yields CDR1 SGHRS and CDR2 YFSETQ. This CDR3 has 15 amino acids.

The table lists this clonotype with many counts. The chain joins TRBV9 to TRBJ2-7; D might be TRBD2 (5 bases). Trimming pared 0 bases from V and 6 bases from J, leaving 13 bases between. Germline values: CDR1 SGDLS, CDR2 YYNGEE. The CDR3 runs to 14 residues. The CDR3 loop reads CASSVGTPGGEQYF. For the CDR3, the DNA is TGTGCCAGCAGCGTAGGGACGCCAGGAGGCGAGCAGTACTTC.

V gene TRBV5-1 combines with J gene TRBJ2-7, with D possibly being TRBD2 (5 bases). The germline V and J ends were trimmed by 0 bases and 2 bases, with 12 bases remaining between them. Germline V gene data show CDR1 as SGHRS and CDR2 as YFSETQ. The CDR3 is made up of 15 amino acids. CDR3 sequence (DNA): TGCGCCAGCAGCTTGGCCCCAGCGGTTACCTACGAGCAGTACTTC. This translates into CASSLAPAVTYEQYF.

Comments on this clonotype: With a much larger clone just one base away, this may be a read error. The V and J genes are TRBV7-9 and TRBJ1-4; D may be TRBD1 (5 bases). The V gene lost 0 bases and the J gene lost 13 bases, with 12 bases spanning the gap. The CDR3 has 13 amino acids. The germline V gene has CDR1 SEHNR and CDR2 FQNEAQ (reference sequence). The CDR3 DNA is TGTGCCAGCAGCTTAGCTTGGGAAGGGACACTGTTTTTT. Protein sequence: CASSLAWEGTLFF.

This clonotype was found a few times. The gene calls are TRBV20-1 and TRBJ1-2; 9 nucleotides line up with TRBD1. In germline, CDR1 is DFQATT, CDR2 SNEGSKA (reference sequence). The ends lost 5 bases at V and 8 bases at J; junction bases unmatched: 6. CDR3 length: 12 residues. The chain's CDR3 is CSAPTGGLGYTF. The CDR3 DNA reads as TGCAGTGCTCCGACAGGGGGTCTAGGCTACACCTTC.

The chain combines TRBV19 with TRBJ1-2; weak D call: TRBD1 (5 bases). Looked up from germline, CDR1 is LNHDA and CDR2 is SQIVND (reference sequence). This CDR3 spans 13 amino acids. V was trimmed by 3 bases and J by 5 bases, leaving 10 bases between them. Here the CDR3 DNA reads TGTGCCAGTAGTATGCCGGGACGATATGGCTACACCTTC. This gives the protein CASSMPGRYGYTF.

This clonotype was recorded many times. The chain links TRBV7-6 to TRBJ2-6, with a tentative D call TRBD2 (6 bases). This CDR3 comprises 16 residues. Trimming stripped 1 base from V and 9 bases from J, with 16 bases between. The germline CDR1 and CDR2 sequences are SGHVS and FNYEAQ. The chain's CDR3 is CASSLDLRRAHNVLTF. The CDR3 DNA is TGTGCCAGCAGCTTAGATTTACGGAGGGCCCACAACGTCCTGACTTTC.

The rearrangement links TRBV6-5 to TRBJ1-4; D is perhaps TRBD1 (5 bases). The CDR3 extends over 14 amino acids. Germline loops: CDR1 MNHEY, CDR2 SVGAGI. Between the trimmed V and J ends, which lost 6 bases and 7 bases, there was a span of 15 bases. CDR3 DNA: TGTGCCAGCAGGTCAGGGTACGGGGGTGAAAAACTGTTTTTT. It specifies CASRSGYGGEKLFF.

This clonotype has only a few counts. The CDR3 loop reads CSVGDSLAHQETQYF. The CDR3 nucleotides read TGCAGCGTTGGAGACAGCCTGGCCCACCAAGAGACCCAGTACTTC. The rearrangement uses TRBV29-1 and TRBJ2-5, with D possibly matching TRBD1 (5 bases). V lost 4 bases to trimming and J lost 0 bases, with 15 bases between them. This CDR3 spans 15 amino acids. CDR1 is SQVTM and CDR2 is ANQGSEA in the germline V gene.

This clonotype was detected many times. This chain links TRBV7-9 with TRBJ2-5; D tentatively reads TRBD1 or TRBD2 (5 bases each). This CDR3 has 15 amino acids. The germline V gene encodes CDR1 SEHNR and CDR2 FQNEAQ (reference sequence). Deletions cut 0 bases from V and 5 bases from J, with 13 bases between. The CDR3, as DNA: TGTGCCAGCAGCTTAGCGCAGGGACGGGCCGAGACCCAGTACTTC. Amino acids: CASSLAQGRAETQYF.

V usage is TRBV29-1 and J usage is TRBJ2-5; D uncertain. Trimming took 2 bases from V and 2 from J, leaving 12 bases between them. This CDR3 contains 14 residues. The germline V gene encodes CDR1 SQVTM and CDR2 ANQGSEA. The CDR3: CSVETPDEQETQYF. In DNA, the CDR3 is TGCAGCGTTGAAACTCCCGACGAGCAAGAGACCCAGTACTTC.

This clonotype was counted once. This may be a read error: a much more frequent sequence differs by one nucleotide. The genes are TRBV10-3 and TRBJ2-7; 10 positions match TRBD1. This CDR3 contains 15 residues. The germline gives CDR1 ENHRY, CDR2 SYGVKD. With V trimmed by 2 bases and J by 2 bases, 3 bases remained unmatched. The CDR3 reads CAISEMGQGPYEQYF. In DNA, the CDR3 is TGTGCCATCAGTGAGATGGGACAGGGGCCCTACGAGCAGTACTTC.

The CDR3 spells CASSSVGSGRSHEQYF. CDR3 coding DNA: TGTGCCAGCAGTTCCGTCGGAAGCGGGAGGAGCCACGAGCAGTACTTC. The rearrangement uses TRBV6-5 and TRBJ2-7; 9 bases align to TRBD2. With 4 bases clipped from V and 5 bases from J, the junction kept 12 bases outside the gene matches. Looked up from germline, CDR1 is MNHEY and CDR2 is SVGAGI. CDR3 length: 16 amino acids.

The CDR3 nucleotides are TGTGCCAGCAGTGAACGGCTAGCGAAGGCAGATACGCAGTATTTT. Protein sequence: CASSERLAKADTQYF. The V call is TRBV2, the J call TRBJ2-3; D might be TRBD2 (6 bases). This CDR3 has 15 residues. V lost 2 bases, J lost 4 bases, and 13 bases lay in between. The germline gives CDR1 SNHLY, CDR2 FYNNEI.

The rearrangement joins TRBV20-1 to TRBJ1-1; D perhaps matches TRBD1 (6 bases). V was cut by 6 bases and J by 4 bases, with 18 bases left in between. Germline-derived CDR1 and CDR2 are DFQATT and SNEGSKA (reference sequence). This CDR3 is 14 amino acids long. DNA for the CDR3: TGCAGTGCCAGGGGACGGCGAGGATCCACTGAAGCTTTCTTT. It specifies CSARGRRGSTEAFF.

The gene calls are TRBV10-3 and TRBJ2-6; 14 bases are a match to TRBD2. The CDR3 runs 19 residues. Germline V lookup: CDR1 ENHRY, CDR2 SYGVKD. V was pared by 0 bases and J by 0 bases, with 1 base of the junction left unmatched. CDR3 sequence reads: CAISESGLAGASGANVLTF. The CDR3, as DNA: TGTGCCATCAGTGAGTCGGGACTAGCGGGGGCCTCTGGGGCCAACGTCCTGACTTTC.

The chain is built from TRBV20-1 and TRBJ2-5; no clear D. CDR3 size: 13 residues. The ends were cut back, 5 bases at V and 1 base at J, with 11 bases in the middle. Germline V gene data show CDR1 as DFQATT and CDR2 as SNEGSKA (reference sequence). CDR3 sequence: CSASVTVQETQYF. CDR3 in DNA: TGCAGTGCTTCTGTGACGGTCCAAGAGACCCAGTACTTC.

The chain carries TRBV25-1 and TRBJ2-1, with 8 bases that match TRBD2. Unmatched junction bases numbered 14, after V lost 1 base and J lost 9 bases. The germline V gene encodes CDR1 MGHDK and CDR2 SYGVNS. The CDR3 sequence is 17 residues long. This CDR3 reads CASSESFSGRGFGEQFF. The CDR3 DNA follows: TGTGCCAGCAGTGAATCTTTCAGCGGGAGAGGATTTGGTGAGCAGTTCTTC. The entire variable domain, with the rest obtained from reference TRBV25-1 and TRBJ2-1, is as follows: EADIYQTPRYLVIGTGKKITLECSQTMGHDKMYWYQQDPGMELHLIHYSYGVNSTEKGDLSSESTVSRIRTEHFPLTLESARPSHTSQYLCASSESFSGRGFGEQFFGPGTRLTVL.

This chain uses TRBV10-3 with TRBJ1-1, with D possibly being TRBD1 (6 bases). Germline assignment: CDR1 ENHRY and CDR2 SYGVKD. The length of the CDR3 is 13 residues. The V end lost 8 bases, the J end lost 4 bases, and 14 bases lay between the germline ends. The CDR3, as DNA: TGTGCCATCGGCGGGGGCGAGGGCACTGAAGCTTTCTTT. It codes for CAIGGGEGTEAFF.

In its sample, this clonotype was seen many times. V usage is TRBV10-2 and J usage is TRBJ2-7, with 11 nucleotides matching TRBD2. This CDR3 has 14 amino acids. Germline V gives CDR1 WSHSY, CDR2 SAAADI. With V trimmed by 6 bases and J by 4 bases, 5 bases remained unmatched. The CDR3, as DNA: TGCGCCAGCAGCCCTAGCGGGGGGACGTACGAGCAGTACTTC. It yields the protein CASSPSGGTYEQYF.

Many counts were recorded for this clonotype. This chain uses TRBV12-3 or TRBV12-4 with TRBJ1-2, with D unclear. The CDR3 is 12 residues long. Deletions cut 7 bases from V and 4 bases from J, with 10 bases between. The CDR3, as DNA: TGTGCCAGCACGAACGTCAGCTATGGCTACACCTTC. It codes for CASTNVSYGYTF.

The CDR3 DNA sequence: TGTGCCAGCAGTGAGGACAGGGGGAAGGCCGGGGAGCTGTTTTTT. Translated: CASSEDRGKAGELFF. The genes are TRBV12-3 or TRBV12-4 and TRBJ2-2, with 10 bases matching TRBD1. Trimming at V came to 5 bases and at J to 6 bases, leaving 6 bases not matched to a gene. This CDR3 contains 15 residues.